This T cell receptor beta chain appears in the sequencing data of a study of T-cell memory formation after mild COVID-19 (dated by TCRdb to about 2021). A note on the overall study: TCR sequence clusters from the two donors were found to be largely donor specific. In a couple of donors, T-cell clones that expanded and contracted after mild COVID-19 were followed by sequencing TCRalpha and TCRbeta repertoires longitudinally. Two young, previously healthy adult volunteers made up the cohort, one male and one female. Results the study describes overall, beyond this receptor: SARS-CoV-2 specificity of the second-wave clones peaking on day 37 was not confirmed. The study included only a couple of mild cases, and larger cohorts that include severe cases with pre-infection samples were judged to be necessary. The detection of some responding clones in pre-infection memory suggests that pre-existing cross-reactive memory T cells joined the SARS-CoV-2 response. Contracting CD4+ clones were found mainly in CM and EM memory subsets, while CD8+ clones were enriched in EMRA. From day 15 to 85, contracting clones showed balanced CD4/CD8 phenotypes, whereas a second wave of clones that expanded from day 15 to 37 leaned towards CD4+.

Ficoll-Paque density gradient centrifugation was used to isolate PBMCs. This sample was sequenced with an Illumina NovaSeq 6000. TCRalpha and TCRbeta cDNA libraries were constructed by 5'RACE with constant-segment primers, with sample barcodes and unique molecular identifiers being introduced. RNA was extracted from every sample with Trizol reagent. The libraries were amplified in two PCR steps, and the second step added a second sample barcode and Illumina TruSeq adapters. The libraries were sequenced on an Illumina NovaSeq using 2 x 150 bp paired-end reads. On the authors' methods: With migec v1.2.7, reads were demultiplexed and then collapsed into UMI-guided consensus sequences. Using mixcr v2.1.11, UMI consensuses were aligned to TRA and TRB V and J templates and then assembled into clonotypes. Expanded or contracted clonotypes were those called significant by both edgeR and NoisET, with noise models trained on biological replicates. For edgeR calls, the cutoffs were a false discovery rate-adjusted p below 0.01 and a log2 fold-change threshold of 1. As an exploratory analysis of dynamics, max-normalized trajectories of the 1000 most abundant clonotypes were examined by PCA with hierarchical clustering. Separately sequenced CD4+ and CD8+ repertoires were used to assign a CD4 or CD8 phenotype to each responding clone. TCRdb took the public reads, trimmed them with fastp at Q25, ran MiXCR for clone calling and kept in-frame beta chains. All rows with the same CDR3 protein become a single entry with the most common DNA and genes. The V and J calls here are based on TCRdb, not the publication. Within this sample are about 500,000 distinct CDR3 sequences, with roughly 22% of them counted one time only. The ten most abundant clones make up roughly an eighth of the sample.

This clonotype was seen repeatedly, ten times or more. What this receptor recognizes is not known. The input lacks base qualities; no much larger clone sits a single base away. The CDR3, from cysteine to phenylalanine, totals 13 residues. The only DNA kept is the CDR3, 39 bases in frame from the first base. Cut back by 3 bases and 4 bases, the V and J ends lie 10 bases apart. Sequences ENHRY (CDR1) and SYGVKD (CDR2) are obtained from the germline V gene. Sequenced: PBMCs or a T cell subset sorted from them (not recorded which). The rearrangement joined TRBV10-3 to TRBJ2-7, and perhaps TRBD1 as D gene, on 5 matching bases. The sequence came from an adult woman who had mild COVID-19 (a few samples of this study predate the infection). The sample titles of this study are shuffled in the database, so cell type and time point are left out; the donor was told from shared clones. The nucleotides read TGTGCCATCAGTGACAGGGTTAATTACGAGCAGTACTTC. The translation is CAISDRVNYEQYF.